The clone carrying this T cell receptor (beta chain) has just a few counts. The same CDR3 can be traced to other DNA sequences in this sample. The table came from immunoSEQ multiplex PCR; TCRdb's copy has only in-frame clones and leaves some out. The data show a few million clones, approximately 95% seen once. The V end lost 4 bases, the J end lost 0 bases, and 7 bases lay between the germline ends. The germline V gene encodes CDR1 SGHNT and CDR2 YYREEE (reference sequence). The CDR3 sequence is 13 residues long. This entry comes from a study of shared clonotypes between healthy human individuals. The sample taken for sequencing was naive CD4+ T cells from PBMCs. Specified subset: CD45RA+ positively selected. The chain combines TRBV5-4 with TRBJ1-1; perhaps TRBD1 as D (6 bases). The source is a man younger than 35 in good health. Some clones in this sample may be carry-over from other donors' samples. This CDR3 is CASSRTVNTEAFF. CDR3 bases: TGTGCCAGCAGCCGGACAGTGAACACTGAAGCTTTCTTT.